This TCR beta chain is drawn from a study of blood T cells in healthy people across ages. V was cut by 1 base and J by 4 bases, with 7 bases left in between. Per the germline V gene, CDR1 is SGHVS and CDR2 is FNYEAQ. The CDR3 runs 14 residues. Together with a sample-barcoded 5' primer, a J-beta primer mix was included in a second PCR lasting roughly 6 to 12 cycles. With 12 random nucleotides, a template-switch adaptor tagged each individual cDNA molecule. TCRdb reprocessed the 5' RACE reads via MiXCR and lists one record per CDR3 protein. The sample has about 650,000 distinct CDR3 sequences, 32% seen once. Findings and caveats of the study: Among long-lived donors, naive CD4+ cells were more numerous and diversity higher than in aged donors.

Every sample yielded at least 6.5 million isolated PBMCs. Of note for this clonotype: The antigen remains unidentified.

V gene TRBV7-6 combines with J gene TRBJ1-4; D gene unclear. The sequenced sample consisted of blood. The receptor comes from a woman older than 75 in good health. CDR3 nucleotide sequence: TGTGCCAGCAGCTTAGGGGCAGTTAATGAAAAACTGTTTTTT. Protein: CASSLGAVNEKLFF.